The text below deals with one T cell receptor beta chain. The target antigen is unknown. These data originate in a study of immune evolution from preneoplasia to lung adenocarcinoma. Whole-study findings and limits: Clonality was highest in normal lung, lower in later-stage lesions apparently.

Data came from immunoSEQ multiplex PCR; TCRdb stores just in-frame clones and leaves some out. The repertoire has 5,200 or so clones, approximately 80% of them found once; the top ten carry less than 8.5%. Patient tissue came from resections in Japan or China, 2014–2017. After pathologic assessment, macro-dissection selected premalignant or tumor cells for extraction. Trimming at V came to 5 bases and at J to 11 bases, leaving 7 bases not matched to a gene. The CDR3 runs 12 residues. Looked up from germline, CDR1 is SNHLY and CDR2 is FYNNEI. This TCR came from a person aged 50 or older with lung adenocarcinoma. The gene calls are TRBV2 and TRBJ1-1; TRBD1 matches 8 bases. Sequencing was carried out using FFPE minimally invasive lung adenocarcinoma tissue. CDR3 sequence: CASSKGDRGAFF. The CDR3 nucleotides are TGTGCCAGCAGTAAGGGTGACAGGGGCGCTTTCTTT.